This T cell receptor beta chain comes out of a study of T cell responses to AZD1222 COVID-19 vaccine. Looked up from germline, CDR1 is KGHSH and CDR2 is LQKENI. V gave up 5 bases and J gave up 6 bases; unmatched junction bases: 11. The length of the CDR3 is 15 residues. General study results and limits: Repertoire samples came only from after the peak T cell response.

Data came from immunoSEQ multiplex PCR; TCRdb stores just in-frame clones and leaves some out. This table holds some 150,000 clones, 75% to 85% found once. Comment on this clone: Antigen unknown.

The receptor was derived from an adult in good health. The genes are TRBV18 and TRBJ1-2; 8 bases map to TRBD1. The sample here was peripheral blood, taken on day 0 of MenACWY control vaccination. The CDR3 sequence: CASSIRTGKEDGYTF. The CDR3 DNA reads as TGTGCCAGCTCAATCAGGACAGGGAAGGAGGATGGCTACACCTTC.